This T cell receptor (beta chain) is from a study of T cells in tuberculosis. Study overall: This South African cohort compared adolescents with or without latent tuberculosis against adults with active tuberculosis. Study outcomes and limitations: Cases with active tuberculosis were adults, while controls were adolescents. Smaller distances to GMM-specific TCRs suggested their expansion in active tuberculosis. A GMM-specific repertoire classifier reached 75% to 90% accuracy, AUROC approximately 0.9.

Using immunoSEQ multiplex PCR, the repertoire was profiled, and TCRdb retains in-frame clones only, with some absent. The sample shows 30,000 to 35,000 clones, roughly nine tenths of them seen only once. Deletions cut 2 bases from V and 8 bases from J, with 15 bases between. Germline CDR1 reads SNHLY; CDR2 reads FYNNEI. The CDR3 covers 14 residues. Notes on this clone: The target antigen is unknown.

V gene TRBV2 combines with J gene TRBJ1-2; perhaps TRBD1 as D (6 bases). The receptor was derived from a donor aged 10-35 years with latent tuberculosis or without tuberculosis infection. The source material was PBMCs. CDR3 protein: CASSEFTGSQGYTF. For the CDR3, the DNA is TGTGCCAGCAGTGAATTCACAGGGTCGCAGGGCTACACCTTC.